This T cell receptor (beta chain) was identified during a study of early T cells in non-severe SARS-CoV-2 infection. Looking at the study overall: Chains stayed unpaired after sequencing of bulk RNA from unsorted whole blood.

The protocol attached unique molecular identifiers to individual cDNA molecules. Using its own MiXCR run on the 5' RACE reads, TCRdb lists one record per CDR3 protein. The table lists 70,000 to 95,000 distinct CDR3 sequences, under 15% of them singletons, with roughly 0.6% in the top ten. The study, taken as a whole, reports: VDJdb matching favored anti-spike CD8 responses, missing private and CD4 specificities.

The CDR3 loop spans 13 amino acids. V lost 6 bases to trimming and J lost 1 base, with 7 bases between them. The sample holds a few counts of this clonotype. Its antigen is undetermined. The sequenced material came from whole blood. The sequence came from an adult who was a healthcare worker with PCR-confirmed SARS-CoV-2 infection or an uninfected control (not recorded which). The genes are TRBV12-3 or TRBV12-4 and TRBJ1-5, with a possible D match to TRBD1 (5 bases). This CDR3 is CASRRDSNQPQHF. The DNA for the CDR3 is TGTGCCAGCAGACGGGACAGCAATCAGCCCCAGCATTTT.